Following are 9 T cell receptor beta chains from one sample sequenced in a study of glioma-infiltrating T cells. TCR alpha and beta CDR3 regions were amplified from RNA using iRepertoire nested multiplex PCR. TCRdb re-called the multiplex PCR reads through MiXCR, storing one row per CDR3 protein. The sample has about 89,000 distinct CDR3 sequences; 23% are singletons. Specimen: glioma tissue, nonneoplastic brain tissue, or PBMCs (not recorded which). The origin of the receptors is a human donor with low-grade glioma or glioblastoma, undergoing nonglioma brain surgery, or in good health (not recorded which).

This clonotype has at least ten counts. The rearrangement joins TRBV2 to TRBJ1-6, with D uncertain. Germline V CDR1 and CDR2: SNHLY, FYNNEI. The germline V and J ends were trimmed by 5 bases and 10 bases, with 9 bases remaining between them. The CDR3 spans 12 residues. The CDR3, as DNA: TGTGCCAGCAGTCAACTGTGGTCACCCCTCCACTTT. This codes for CASSQLWSPLHF.

In its sample, this clonotype was seen many times. V usage is TRBV20-1 and J usage is TRBJ2-5, with 7 bases fitting TRBD2. V trimming: 0 bases; J trimming: 4 bases; junction bases outside the gene matches: 2. Germline assignment: CDR1 DFQATT and CDR2 SNEGSKA (reference sequence). This CDR3 contains 13 residues. The CDR3 loop reads CSARDGRGETQYF. DNA of the CDR3: TGCAGTGCTAGAGATGGGAGGGGAGAGACCCAGTACTTC.

At least ten counts were recorded for this clonotype. This CDR3 reads CASSPDPVFVRFF. Written as DNA, the CDR3 is TGTGCCAGCAGTCCCGACCCAGTGTTCGTTCGGTTCTTC. The J gene is TRBJ2-1, the V gene TRBV7-2, with D hard to call. CDR3 size: 13 residues. V was clipped by 6 bases and J by 15 bases, with 21 bases between them. The germline V gene has CDR1 SGHTA and CDR2 FQGNSA.

The V call is TRBV12-3 or TRBV12-4, the J call TRBJ2-2; a weak D match, TRBD2 (5 bases). The CDR3 sequence is 16 residues long. Trimming pared 3 bases from V and 5 bases from J, leaving 16 bases between. CDR3 sequence reads: CASSFPATRDTGELFF. The DNA of the CDR3 is TGTGCCAGCAGTTTCCCCGCTACTAGAGATACCGGGGAGCTGTTTTTT.

This clonotype was counted at least ten times. A much larger clonotype is one base distant, so this may be a read error. V is TRBV20-1 and J is TRBJ1-5; D is undetermined. The CDR3 loop spans 12 amino acids. From germline, CDR1 is DFQATT and CDR2 SNEGSKA (reference sequence). V lost 0 bases to trimming and J lost 3 bases, with 3 bases between them. CDR3 DNA: TGCAGTGCTAGAGATACCAATCAGCCCCAGCATTTT. Translated: CSARDTNQPQHF.

This clonotype was found many times. The chain is built from TRBV7-7 and TRBJ1-2; the match to TRBD1 covers 9 bases. The germline CDR1 and CDR2 sequences are SSHAT and FNYEAQ (reference sequence). V was pared by 5 bases and J by 9 bases, with 10 bases of the junction left unmatched. The CDR3 has 14 amino acids. This CDR3 reads CASSEGQGNLCYTF. The DNA of the CDR3 is TGTGCCAGCAGCGAGGGACAGGGAAACTTGTGCTACACCTTC. The whole variable domain, remainder taken from reference TRBV7-7 and TRBJ1-2, is GAGVSQSPRYKVTKRGQDVTLRCDPISSHATLYWYQQALGQGPEFLTYFNYEAQPDKSGLPSDRFSAERPEGSISTLTIQRTEQRDSAMYRCASSEGQGNLCYTFGSGTRLTVV.

To note about this clonotype: A read error is possible here, since a much larger clone lies one base away. The chain uses TRBV18 and TRBJ2-1; D gene uncertain. Trimming cost V 8 bases and J 6 bases, with 14 bases left between them. Germline values: CDR1 KGHSH, CDR2 LQKENI. There are 13 residues in the CDR3. In DNA, the CDR3 is TGTGCCAGCCCAGCTATTCGGACCAATGAGCAGTTCTTC. Translated, it gives CASPAIRTNEQFF.

About this clonotype itself: One base away lies a much larger clone, so this may be a sequencing read error. Without the conserved terminal phenylalanine or tryptophan, this CDR3 likely stems from a read error. The chain couples TRBV4-1 to TRBJ2-1; TRBD1 agrees at 10 bases. Trimming at V came to 3 bases and at J to 3 bases, leaving 2 bases not matched to a gene. Germline V gene data show CDR1 as MGHRA and CDR2 as YSYEKL. There are 15 residues in the CDR3. CDR3 DNA sequence: TGCGCCAGCAGCCAGACAGGGGGCCACTACAATGAGCAGTTCTTA. This codes for CASSQTGGHYNEQFL.

This chain uses TRBV5-6 with TRBJ1-5; no definite D call. This CDR3 comprises 16 residues. The germline gives CDR1 SGHDT, CDR2 YYEEEE. The germline V and J ends were trimmed by 0 bases and 0 bases, with 10 bases remaining between them. The CDR3 region has the DNA TGTGCCAGCAGCTTGGGAGTTGGGTATAGCAATCAGCCCCAGCATTTT. It is translated as CASSLGVGYSNQPQHF.